This T cell receptor beta chain originates from a study of post-analysis software for immune sequencing data. Findings and limits, study-wide: A few TRBV segments appeared more often in patients than in controls, and TRBV5-6, TRBV5-1 and TRBV20-1 were among these.

Trimming shortened V by 4 bases and J by 0 bases, and 16 bases separated the two germline ends. This CDR3 contains 16 residues. Germline V gene lookup returns CDR1 LGHDT and CDR2 YNNKEL (reference sequence). This clonotype was picked up a small number of times. Its antigen remains unidentified. Prepared TCR beta cDNA libraries contained unique molecular identifiers. Researchers reported some 500,000 cDNA molecules coming from roughly 0.93 to 9.6 million T cells. TCRdb used MiXCR to reprocess the PCR reads, holding one entry per CDR3 protein. The sample holds 700,000 to 900,000 distinct CDR3 sequences, under 60% seen once.

Specimen: blood. The TCR originated in a girl aged 10 to 17 with multiple sclerosis. The rearrangement links TRBV3-1 to TRBJ2-7; D is possibly TRBD1 (6 bases). CDR3 sequence: CASSLRADRSSYEQYF. Here the CDR3 DNA reads TGTGCCAGCAGCCTTAGGGCGGACAGAAGCTCCTACGAGCAGTACTTC.